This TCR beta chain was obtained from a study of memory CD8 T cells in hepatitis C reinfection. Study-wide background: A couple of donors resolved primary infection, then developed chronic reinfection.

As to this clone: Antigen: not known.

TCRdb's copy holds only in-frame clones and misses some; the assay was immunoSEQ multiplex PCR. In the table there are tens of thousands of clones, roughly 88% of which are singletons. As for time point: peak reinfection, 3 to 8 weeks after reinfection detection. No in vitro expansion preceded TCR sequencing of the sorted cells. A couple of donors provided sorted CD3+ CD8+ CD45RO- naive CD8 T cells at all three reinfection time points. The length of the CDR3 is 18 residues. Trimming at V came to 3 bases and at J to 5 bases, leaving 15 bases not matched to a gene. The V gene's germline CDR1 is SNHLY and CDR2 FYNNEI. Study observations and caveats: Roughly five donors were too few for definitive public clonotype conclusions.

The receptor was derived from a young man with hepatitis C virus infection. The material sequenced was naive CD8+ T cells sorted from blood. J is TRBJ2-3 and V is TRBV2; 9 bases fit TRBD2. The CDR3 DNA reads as TGTGCCAGCAGTGACTCACCCCGGCCTAGCGGGAATAAAGATACGCAGTATTTT. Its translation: CASSDSPRPSGNKDTQYF.